This T cell receptor (beta chain) was sequenced for a study of Ad26.COV2.S vaccination and SARS-CoV-2 variants. About the study: In the study, Ad26.COV2.S was injected intramuscularly once, or twice 56 days apart.

The treatment: roughly 20 received Ad26.COV2.S at low or high dose, single or two shots; several received placebo; per-sample allocation not given. Following the first vaccine or placebo injection, samples were taken on day 63. In Boston, the donor was an adult between 18-55 years of age. Generated by immunoSEQ multiplex PCR, the TCRdb table keeps only in-frame clones and is missing some. The sample includes some 340,000 clones, 86% of them seen just once. Looked up from germline, CDR1 is SGHTA and CDR2 is FQGNSA. Trimming took off 5 bases at V and 7 bases at J, with 14 bases between the two ends. This CDR3 has 13 residues.

The chain carries TRBV7-2 and TRBJ2-5; D is possibly TRBD2 (5 bases). The material sequenced was peripheral blood, taken in a trial of Ad26.COV2.S vaccine versus placebo. The receptor comes from a person between 18 and 65 years old who received the Ad26.COV2.S COVID-19 vaccine or a placebo. The CDR3 sequence: CASSTVPAGTQYF. The DNA for the CDR3 is TGTGCCAGCAGCACAGTACCGGCGGGGACCCAGTACTTC.